This T cell receptor (beta chain) derives from a study of OX40 agonist ivuxolimab in advanced cancers. In the study overall: The mean age was approximately 56 years, ranging from roughly 23 to 80, with approximately 83% of participants male.

The length of the CDR3 is 14 residues. CDR1 and CDR2 from the germline V gene are SGDLS and YYNGEE. V was cut by 4 bases and J by 7 bases, with 17 bases left in between. TCRdb's copy holds only in-frame clones and misses some; the assay was immunoSEQ multiplex PCR. This sample carries over 50,000 clones, 80% to 90% of them seen once, and the ten largest clones take roughly 0.5%. This TCR derives from an adult with an advanced solid tumor such as melanoma, head and neck, liver or kidney cancer. The material sequenced was CD4+ or CD8+ T cells sorted from blood, taken in a trial of the OX40 agonist ivuxolimab. The chain couples TRBV9 to TRBJ1-1; D unresolved. The CDR3 DNA reads as TGTGCCAGCAGCCCCCGACCGGGGAACGATGAAGCTTTCTTT. This gives the protein CASSPRPGNDEAFF. The variable domain in full, with the rest retrieved from reference TRBV9 and TRBJ1-1, is DSGVTQTPKHLITATGQRVTLRCSPRSGDLSVYWYQQSLDQGLQFLIQYYNGEERAKGNILERFSAQQFPDLHSELNLSSLELGDSALYFCASSPRPGNDEAFFGQGTRLTVV.